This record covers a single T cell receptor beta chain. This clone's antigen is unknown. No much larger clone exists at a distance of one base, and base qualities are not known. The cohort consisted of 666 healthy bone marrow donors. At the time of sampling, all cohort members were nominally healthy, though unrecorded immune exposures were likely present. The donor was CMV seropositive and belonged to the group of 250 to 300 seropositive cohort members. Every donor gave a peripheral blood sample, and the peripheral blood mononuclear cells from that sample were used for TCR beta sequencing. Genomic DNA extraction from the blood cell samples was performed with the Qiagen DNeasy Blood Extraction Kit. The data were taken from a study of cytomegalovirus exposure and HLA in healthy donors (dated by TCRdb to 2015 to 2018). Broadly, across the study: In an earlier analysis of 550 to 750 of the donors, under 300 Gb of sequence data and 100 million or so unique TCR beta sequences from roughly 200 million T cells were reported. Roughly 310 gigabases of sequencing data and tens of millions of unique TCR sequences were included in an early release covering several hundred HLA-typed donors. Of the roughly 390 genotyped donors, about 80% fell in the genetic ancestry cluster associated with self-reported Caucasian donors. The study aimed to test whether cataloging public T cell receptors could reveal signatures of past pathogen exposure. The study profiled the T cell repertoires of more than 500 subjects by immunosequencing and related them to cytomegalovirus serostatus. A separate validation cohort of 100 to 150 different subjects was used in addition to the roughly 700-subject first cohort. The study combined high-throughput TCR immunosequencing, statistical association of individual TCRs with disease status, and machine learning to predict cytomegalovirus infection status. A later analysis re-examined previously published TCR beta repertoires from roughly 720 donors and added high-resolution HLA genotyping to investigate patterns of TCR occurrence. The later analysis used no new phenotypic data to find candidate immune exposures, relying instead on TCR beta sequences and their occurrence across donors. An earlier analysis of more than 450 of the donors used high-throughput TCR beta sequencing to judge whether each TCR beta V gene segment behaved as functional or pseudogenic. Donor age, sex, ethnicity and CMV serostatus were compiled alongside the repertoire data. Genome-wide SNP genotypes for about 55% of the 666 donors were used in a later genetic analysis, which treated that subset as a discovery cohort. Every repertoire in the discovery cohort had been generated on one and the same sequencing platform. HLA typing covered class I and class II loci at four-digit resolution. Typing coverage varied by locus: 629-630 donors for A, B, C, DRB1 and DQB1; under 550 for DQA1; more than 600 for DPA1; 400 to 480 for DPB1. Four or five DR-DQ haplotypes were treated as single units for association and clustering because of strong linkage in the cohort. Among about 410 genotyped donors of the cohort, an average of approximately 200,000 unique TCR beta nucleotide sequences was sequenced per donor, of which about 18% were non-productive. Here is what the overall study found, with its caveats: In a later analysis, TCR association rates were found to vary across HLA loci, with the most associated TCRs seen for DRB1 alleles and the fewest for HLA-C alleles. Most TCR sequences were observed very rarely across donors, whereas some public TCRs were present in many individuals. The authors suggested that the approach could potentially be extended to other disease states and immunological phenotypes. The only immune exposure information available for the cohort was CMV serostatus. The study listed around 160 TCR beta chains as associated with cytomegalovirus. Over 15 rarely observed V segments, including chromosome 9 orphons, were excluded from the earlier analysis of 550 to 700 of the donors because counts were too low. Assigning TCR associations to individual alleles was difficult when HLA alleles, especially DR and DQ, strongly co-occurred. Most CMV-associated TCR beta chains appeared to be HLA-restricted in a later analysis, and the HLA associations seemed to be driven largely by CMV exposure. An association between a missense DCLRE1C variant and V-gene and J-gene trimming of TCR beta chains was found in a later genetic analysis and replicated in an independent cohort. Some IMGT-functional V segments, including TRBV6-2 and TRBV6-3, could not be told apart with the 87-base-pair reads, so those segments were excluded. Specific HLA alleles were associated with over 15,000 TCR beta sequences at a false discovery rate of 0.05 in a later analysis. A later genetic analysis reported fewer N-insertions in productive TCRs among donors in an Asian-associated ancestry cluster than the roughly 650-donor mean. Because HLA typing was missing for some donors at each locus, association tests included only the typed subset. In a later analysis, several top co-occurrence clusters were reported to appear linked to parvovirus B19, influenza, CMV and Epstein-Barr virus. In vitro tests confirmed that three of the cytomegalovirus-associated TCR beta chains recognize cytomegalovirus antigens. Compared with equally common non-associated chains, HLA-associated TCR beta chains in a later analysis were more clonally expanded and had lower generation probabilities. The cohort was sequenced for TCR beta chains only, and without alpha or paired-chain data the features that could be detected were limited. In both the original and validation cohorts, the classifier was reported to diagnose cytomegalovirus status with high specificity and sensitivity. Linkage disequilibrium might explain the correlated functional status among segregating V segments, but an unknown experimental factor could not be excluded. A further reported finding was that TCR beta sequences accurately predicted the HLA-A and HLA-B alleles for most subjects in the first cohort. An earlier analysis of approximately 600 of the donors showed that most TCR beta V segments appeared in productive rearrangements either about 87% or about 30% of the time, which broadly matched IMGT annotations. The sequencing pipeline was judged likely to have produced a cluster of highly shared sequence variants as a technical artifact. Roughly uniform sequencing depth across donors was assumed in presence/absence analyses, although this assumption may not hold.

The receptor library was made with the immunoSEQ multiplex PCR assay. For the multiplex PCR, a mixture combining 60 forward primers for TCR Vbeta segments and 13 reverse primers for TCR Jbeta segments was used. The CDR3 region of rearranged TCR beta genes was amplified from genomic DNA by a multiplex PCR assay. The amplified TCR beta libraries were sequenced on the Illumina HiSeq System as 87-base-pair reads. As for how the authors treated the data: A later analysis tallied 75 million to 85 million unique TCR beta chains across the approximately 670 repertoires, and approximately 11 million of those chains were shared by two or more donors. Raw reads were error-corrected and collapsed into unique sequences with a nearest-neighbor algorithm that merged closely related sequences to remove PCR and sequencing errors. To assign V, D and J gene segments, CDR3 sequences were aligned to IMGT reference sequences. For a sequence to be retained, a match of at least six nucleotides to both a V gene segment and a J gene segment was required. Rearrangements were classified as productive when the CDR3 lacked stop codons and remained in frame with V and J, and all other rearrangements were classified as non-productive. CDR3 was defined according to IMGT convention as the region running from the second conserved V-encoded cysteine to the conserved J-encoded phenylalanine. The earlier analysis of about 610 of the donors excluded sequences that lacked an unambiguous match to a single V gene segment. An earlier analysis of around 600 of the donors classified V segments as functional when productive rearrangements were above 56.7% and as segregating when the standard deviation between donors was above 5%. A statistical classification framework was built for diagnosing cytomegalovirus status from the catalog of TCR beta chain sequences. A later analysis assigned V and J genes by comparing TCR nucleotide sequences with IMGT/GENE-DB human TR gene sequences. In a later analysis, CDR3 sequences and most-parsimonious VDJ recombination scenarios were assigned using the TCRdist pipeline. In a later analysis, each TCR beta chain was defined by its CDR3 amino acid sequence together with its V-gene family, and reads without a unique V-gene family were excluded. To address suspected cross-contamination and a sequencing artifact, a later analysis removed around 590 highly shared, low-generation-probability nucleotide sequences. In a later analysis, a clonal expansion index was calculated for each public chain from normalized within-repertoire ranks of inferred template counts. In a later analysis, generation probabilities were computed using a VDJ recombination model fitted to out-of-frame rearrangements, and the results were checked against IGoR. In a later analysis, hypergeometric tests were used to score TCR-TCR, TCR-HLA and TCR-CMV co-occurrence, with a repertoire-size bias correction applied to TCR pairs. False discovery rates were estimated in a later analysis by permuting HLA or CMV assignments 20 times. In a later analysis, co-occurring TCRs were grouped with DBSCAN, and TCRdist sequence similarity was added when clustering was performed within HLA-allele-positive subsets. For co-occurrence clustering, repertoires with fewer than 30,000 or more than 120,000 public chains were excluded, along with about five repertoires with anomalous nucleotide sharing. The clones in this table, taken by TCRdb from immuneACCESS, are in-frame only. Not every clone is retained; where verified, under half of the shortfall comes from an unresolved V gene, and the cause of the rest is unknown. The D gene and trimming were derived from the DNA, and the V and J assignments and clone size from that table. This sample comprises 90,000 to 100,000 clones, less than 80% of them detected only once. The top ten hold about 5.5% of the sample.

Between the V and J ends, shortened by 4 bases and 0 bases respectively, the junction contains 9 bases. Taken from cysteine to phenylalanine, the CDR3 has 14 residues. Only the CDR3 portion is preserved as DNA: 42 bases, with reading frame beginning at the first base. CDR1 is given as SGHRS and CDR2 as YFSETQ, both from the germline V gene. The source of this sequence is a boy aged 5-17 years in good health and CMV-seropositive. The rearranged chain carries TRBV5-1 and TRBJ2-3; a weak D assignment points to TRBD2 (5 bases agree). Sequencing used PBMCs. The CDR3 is CASSVSGSTDTQYF. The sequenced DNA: TGCGCCAGCAGCGTGTCGGGAAGCACAGATACGCAGTATTTT.